This is a list of T cell receptor beta chains from one sample in a study of cytomegalovirus exposure and HLA in healthy donors. The table came from immunoSEQ multiplex PCR; TCRdb's copy has only in-frame clones and leaves some out. The table has 95,000 to 100,000 clones, roughly 82% seen once. The specimen was PBMCs. Source of these receptors: a human donor in good health. The CDR3 runs from the conserved cysteine through the conserved F or W. The D gene is left open where the match is weak. The size of a clone is reported for some rows only, either as once, few or many, or as a class for expanded clones.

v_call	j_call	clone_size	d_call	cdr3_nt	cdr3_aa
TRBV10-3	TRBJ2-7	-	TRBD1	TGTGCCATCAGTGAGACTGACAGGGGGCCCTACGAGCAGTACTTC	CAISETDRGPYEQYF
TRBV5-1	TRBJ2-5	-	-	TGCGCCAGCAGCTACGGCGCCACAGGCTTAGAGACCCAGTACTTC	CASSYGATGLETQYF
TRBV7-9	TRBJ2-3	-	TRBD2	TGTGCCAGCAGCTTAGGGTCGCTAGCGGGAGCCCGGGGCGATACGCAGTATTTT	CASSLGSLAGARGDTQYF
TRBV23-1	TRBJ2-1	-	TRBD1	TGCGCCAGCAGTCCCCATCCCGGGACAGGGGCGGCCCTCAATGAGCAGTTCTTC	CASSPHPGTGAALNEQFF
TRBV13	TRBJ2-7	few	-	TGTGCCAGCAGCGTCCTCTACGAGCAGTACTTC	CASSVLYEQYF
TRBV30	TRBJ2-7	-	-	TGTGCCTGGAGTAAAAGACAAACCTACGAGCAGTACTTC	CAWSKRQTYEQYF
TRBV10-3	TRBJ2-3	-	-	TGTGCCATCAGTGAGGGTGGGCAAAGAGATACGCAGTATTTT	CAISEGGQRDTQYF
TRBV28	TRBJ1-4	-	-	TGTGCCAGCAGTTCCCAGGAGGGGTTCTCTGAAAAACTGTTTTTT	CASSSQEGFSEKLFF
TRBV7-9	TRBJ2-2	-	-	TGTGCCAGCAGCTTGGGACCGGGGCCGGGGGCCGGGGAGCTGTTTTTT	CASSLGPGPGAGELFF
TRBV4-3	TRBJ2-7	-	-	TGCGCCAGCAGCCAAGATCCAGGGGACCCCTCCTACGAGCAGTACTTC	CASSQDPGDPSYEQYF
TRBV25-1	TRBJ2-3	-	-	TGTGCCACTCAGGACAGTAGAGGAGGCACAGATACGCAGTATTTT	CATQDSRGGTDTQYF
TRBV5-6	TRBJ1-1	-	-	TGTGCCAGCAGCGGAAACAGGGTAAACCGTGGAAGGACTGAAGCTTTCTTT	CASSGNRVNRGRTEAFF
TRBV5-6	TRBJ2-5	-	TRBD1	TGTGCCAGCAGCTTAAGACAGGGGAGGTCGGAGACCCAGTACTTC	CASSLRQGRSETQYF
TRBV6-6	TRBJ1-1	few	-	TGTGCCAGCAGTCCGCAGGGAGGGATCACTGAAGCTTTCTTT	CASSPQGGITEAFF
TRBV6-1	TRBJ2-5	once	-	TGTGCCAGCAGTGAGAACCAGGGCCTCCAAGAGACCCAGTACTTC	CASSENQGLQETQYF
TRBV18	TRBJ1-2	-	-	TGTGCCAGCTCACCAATACTTCTCGTCCAGGAACCCTATGGCTACACCTTC	CASSPILLVQEPYGYTF
TRBV5-4	TRBJ1-6	-	-	TGTGCCAGCAGCTCTACAGGCAGCGGGCTCTATAATTCACCCCTCCACTTT	CASSSTGSGLYNSPLHF
TRBV19	TRBJ2-2	few	TRBD2	TGTGCCAGTAGTAGTCCTCCGGGGGGGAGGGCCGTCGGGGAGCTGTTTTTT	CASSSPPGGRAVGELFF